This section outlines one TCR beta chain sequence together with its context. From germline, CDR1 is SGHRS and CDR2 YFSETQ. With 7 bases clipped from V and 3 bases from J, the junction kept 13 bases outside the gene matches. CDR3 length equals 16 residues. Produced via immunoSEQ multiplex PCR; TCRdb's table is partial and in-frame only. This sample yields roughly 180,000 clones, of which about 80% are seen a single time; roughly 14% belongs to the top ten. The sample comes from a study of blood T cell repertoires in COVID-19. Study-level information: COVID-19 samples, acute and convalescent, were from the United States, Italy and Spain. The cDNA or gDNA used as material had been derived from T cells, B-cell-depleted T cells, or PBMCs.

The chain uses TRBV5-1 and TRBJ2-3; 8 nucleotides align to TRBD2. Material for sequencing was PBMCs or T cells enriched from blood (not recorded which). The source is a man in his 60s who had been exposed to COVID-19. The CDR3, as DNA: TGCGCCAGCTCGCCAGAACCGGGACTAGTAACAGATACGCAGTATTTT. This translates into CASSPEPGLVTDTQYF.